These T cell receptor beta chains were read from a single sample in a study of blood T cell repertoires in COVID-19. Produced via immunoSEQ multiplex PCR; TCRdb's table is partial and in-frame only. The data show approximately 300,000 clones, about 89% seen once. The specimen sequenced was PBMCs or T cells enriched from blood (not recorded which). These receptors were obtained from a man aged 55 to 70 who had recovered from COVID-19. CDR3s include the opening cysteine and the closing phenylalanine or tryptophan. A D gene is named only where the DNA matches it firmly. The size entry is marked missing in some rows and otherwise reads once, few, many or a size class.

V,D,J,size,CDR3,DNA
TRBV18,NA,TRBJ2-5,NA,CASSPGGGETQYF,TGTGCCAGCTCGCCAGGGGGGGGAGAGACCCAGTACTTC
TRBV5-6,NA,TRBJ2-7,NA,CASSFGSGRDYEQYF,TGTGCCAGCAGCTTCGGATCCGGACGGGACTACGAGCAGTACTTC
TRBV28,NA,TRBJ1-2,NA,CASSFPGQNFYGYTF,TGTGCCAGCAGTTTTCCCGGACAGAACTTCTATGGCTACACCTTC
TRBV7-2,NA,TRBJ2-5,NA,CASSLGGGQGTQYF,TGTGCCAGCAGCTTAGGGGGCGGCCAGGGGACCCAGTACTTC
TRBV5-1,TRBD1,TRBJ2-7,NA,CASSLAQGDYEQYF,TGCGCCAGCAGCTTGGCACAGGGGGACTACGAGCAGTACTTC
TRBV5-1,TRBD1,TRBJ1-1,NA,CASRPQGALNTEAFF,TGCGCCAGCAGACCACAGGGGGCTTTGAACACTGAAGCTTTCTTT
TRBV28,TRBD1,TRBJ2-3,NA,CASSLFLGGAGTDTQYF,TGTGCCAGCAGTTTATTCTTAGGGGGCGCGGGCACAGATACGCAGTATTTT
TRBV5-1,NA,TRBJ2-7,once,CASSSRTYEQYF,TGCGCCAGCAGCTCGCGGACCTACGAGCAGTACTTC
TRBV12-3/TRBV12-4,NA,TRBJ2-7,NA,CASSKSYEQYF,TGTGCCAGCAGTAAGAGCTACGAGCAGTACTTC
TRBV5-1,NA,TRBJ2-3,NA,CASSPTGTYTDTQYF,TGCGCCAGCAGTCCGACAGGGACTTACACAGATACGCAGTATTTT
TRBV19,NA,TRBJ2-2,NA,CASRPGVNTGELFF,TGTGCCAGTCGTCCAGGGGTGAATACCGGGGAGCTGTTTTTT
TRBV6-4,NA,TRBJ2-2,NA,CASRVLGEGGDTGELFF,TGTGCCAGCAGAGTCCTGGGAGAGGGCGGGGACACCGGGGAGCTGTTTTTT
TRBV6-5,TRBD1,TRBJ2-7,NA,CASSRGQSYEQYF,TGTGCCAGCAGCCGGGGACAGTCCTACGAGCAGTACTTC
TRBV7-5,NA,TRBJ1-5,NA,CVRRWTGGGQHF,TGTGTCAGAAGGTGGACAGGGGGCGGCCAGCATTTT
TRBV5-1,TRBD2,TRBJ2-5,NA,CASSPMISGSQETQYF,TGCGCCAGCAGCCCAATGATTAGCGGGAGCCAAGAGACCCAGTACTTC
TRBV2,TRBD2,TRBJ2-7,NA,CASSLTSGQQYF,TGTGCCAGCAGCCTGACTAGCGGACAGCAGTACTTC
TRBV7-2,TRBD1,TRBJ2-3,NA,CASSLATGTKAGTQYF,TGTGCCAGCAGCTTAGCGACAGGGACCAAAGCTGGTACGCAGTATTTT
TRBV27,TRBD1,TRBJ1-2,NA,CASSPRDSRNGYTF,TGTGCCAGCAGTCCCCGGGACAGCAGAAATGGCTACACCTTC
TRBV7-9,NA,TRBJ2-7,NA,CASSLTGNEQYF,TGTGCCAGCAGCTTAACCGGGAACGAGCAGTACTTC
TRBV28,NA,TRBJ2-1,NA,CASSFTGMRNEQFF,TGTGCCAGCAGTTTTACGGGGATGAGGAATGAGCAGTTCTTC
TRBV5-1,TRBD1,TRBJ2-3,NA,CASSFTGGGTDTQYF,TGCGCCAGCAGCTTCACAGGGGGCGGCACAGATACGCAGTATTTT
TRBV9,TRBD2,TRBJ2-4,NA,CASSVDPLAGDESKNIQYF,TGTGCCAGCAGCGTAGATCCACTAGCGGGAGATGAGTCCAAAAACATTCAGTACTTC
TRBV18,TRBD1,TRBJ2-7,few,CASSPRQGTYEQYF,TGTGCCAGCTCACCAAGACAGGGAACCTACGAGCAGTACTTC
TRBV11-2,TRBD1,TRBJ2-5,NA,CASSPTGTGKETQYF,TGTGCCAGCAGCCCTACCGGGACAGGGAAAGAGACCCAGTACTTC
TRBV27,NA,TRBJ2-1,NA,CASSLQGGNEQFF,TGTGCCAGCAGTTTACAGGGGGGCAATGAGCAGTTCTTC
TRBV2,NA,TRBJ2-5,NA,CASSEYREETQYF,TGTGCCAGCAGTGAGTACAGAGAAGAGACCCAGTACTTC
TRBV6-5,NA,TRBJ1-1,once,CASSYSGGYATEAFF,TGTGCCAGCAGTTACTCGGGGGGGTACGCCACTGAAGCTTTCTTT
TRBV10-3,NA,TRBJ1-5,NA,CATNLKQGGHSNQPQHF,TGTGCCACCAACCTCAAACAGGGTGGACATAGCAATCAGCCCCAGCATTTT
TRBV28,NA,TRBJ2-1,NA,CASSYTINEQFF,TGTGCCAGCAGTTATACAATCAATGAGCAGTTCTTC
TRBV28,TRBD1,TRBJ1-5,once,CASNPGGQGASNQPQHF,TGTGCCAGCAATCCTGGGGGGCAGGGGGCCAGCAATCAGCCCCAGCATTTT
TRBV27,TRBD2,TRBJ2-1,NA,CASSLFSGRVYNEQFF,TGTGCCAGCAGTTTATTCAGCGGGAGGGTCTACAATGAGCAGTTCTTC
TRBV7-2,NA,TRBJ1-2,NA,CASSLESNRDYGYTF,TGTGCCAGCAGCTTAGAATCAAACAGGGACTATGGCTACACCTTC
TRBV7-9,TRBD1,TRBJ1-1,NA,CASSKRTGLVPEAFF,TGTGCCAGCAGCAAAAGGACAGGGTTAGTCCCTGAAGCTTTCTTT
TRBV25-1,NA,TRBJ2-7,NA,CASSDQGYEQYF,TGTGCCAGCAGTGACCAGGGATACGAGCAGTACTTC
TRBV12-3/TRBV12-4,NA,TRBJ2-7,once,CASSLRREQYF,TGTGCCAGCAGTTTAAGGCGGGAGCAGTACTTC
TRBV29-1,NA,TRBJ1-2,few,CSAEEGSYGYTF,TGCAGCGCGGAGGAAGGGAGCTATGGCTACACCTTC
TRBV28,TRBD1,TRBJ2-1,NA,CASGGQYNEQFF,TGTGCCAGCGGGGGACAGTACAATGAGCAGTTCTTC
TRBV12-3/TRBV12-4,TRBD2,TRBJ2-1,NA,CASKAGPYNEQFF,TGTGCCAGCAAAGCGGGGCCGTACAATGAGCAGTTCTTC
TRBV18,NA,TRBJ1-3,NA,CASSPLSGNTIYF,TGTGCCAGCTCACCCCTGAGTGGAAACACCATATATTTT
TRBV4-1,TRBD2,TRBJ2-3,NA,CASSQDRGSGLAEPTDTQYF,TGCGCCAGCAGCCAAGATCGGGGGTCGGGACTAGCTGAACCCACAGATACGCAGTATTTT
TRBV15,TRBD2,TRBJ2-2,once,CATSSETPPRESEIGELFF,TGTGCCACCAGCAGCGAAACACCCCCGCGGGAGTCAGAGATCGGGGAGCTGTTTTTT
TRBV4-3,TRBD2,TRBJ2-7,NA,CASSRYGTSGRFRLFF,TGCGCCAGCAGCCGCTACGGGACTAGCGGGAGGTTTCGCCTTTTTTTC
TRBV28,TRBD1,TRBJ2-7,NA,CAITGQGFEQYF,TGTGCCATCACGGGACAGGGTTTCGAGCAGTACTTC
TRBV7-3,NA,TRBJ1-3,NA,CASSAREGNTIYF,TGTGCCAGCAGCGCTCGGGAGGGAAACACCATATATTTT
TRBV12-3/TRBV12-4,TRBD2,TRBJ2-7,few,CASRGDPPYEQYF,TGTGCCAGCCGGGGGGACCCGCCCTACGAGCAGTACTTC
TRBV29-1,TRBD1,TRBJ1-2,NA,CSVVTGVYGYTF,TGCAGCGTTGTAACAGGGGTTTATGGCTACACCTTC
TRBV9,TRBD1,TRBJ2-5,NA,CASSGRTGHQETQYF,TGTGCCAGCAGCGGGCGGACAGGGCACCAAGAGACCCAGTACTTC
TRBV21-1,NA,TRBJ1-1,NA,CASSKETGMNTEAFF,TGTGCCAGCAGCAAAGAAACAGGGATGAACACTGAAGCTTTCTTT
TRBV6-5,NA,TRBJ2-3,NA,CASSYGQSTDTQYF,TGTGCCAGCAGTTACGGACAGAGCACAGATACGCAGTATTTT
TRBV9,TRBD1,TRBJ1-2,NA,CASSVDDRGLLGYGYTF,TGTGCCAGCAGCGTAGATGATAGGGGGCTCTTGGGCTATGGCTACACCTTC
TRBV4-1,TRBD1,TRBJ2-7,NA,CASSQDPQGSDEQYF,TGCGCCAGCAGCCAAGATCCACAGGGGTCTGACGAGCAGTACTTC